The 24 T cell receptor beta chains below come from one sample, sequenced in a study of T cells in Graves' hyperthyroidism and ophthalmopathy. RNA transcripts were the template for amplifying TCR beta CDR3 regions. A set of HTBI primers served as the primers for a first-round RT-PCR of the TCR CDR3. TCRdb reanalysed the multiplex PCR reads using MiXCR and keeps one entry per CDR3 protein. Of 750,000 to 950,000 distinct CDR3 sequences in the sample, 38% were seen once. The sequenced material came from blood. Receptor source: a man younger than 35 with Graves' hyperthyroidism.

V is TRBV29-1 and J is TRBJ2-5; TRBD2 matches 8 bases. CDR1 is SQVTM, CDR2 ANQGSEA, per germline. CDR3 size: 12 residues. J lost 2 bases, V lost 7 bases, and 3 bases had no gene match. CDR3 nucleotide sequence: TGCAGCGAGCGGGGGTTTCAAGAGACCCAGTACTTC. Translation gives CSERGFQETQYF.

This clonotype was detected many times. The V and J genes are TRBV7-9 and TRBJ2-7, with D maybe TRBD2 (6 bases). With 5 bases removed from V and 4 bases from J, the gap between germline ends came to 12 bases. This CDR3 comprises 13 residues. Germline CDR1 SEHNR, CDR2 FQNEAQ (reference sequence). CDR3 loop: CASSPVGGYEQYF. The CDR3 coding sequence is TGTGCCAGCAGCCCAGTCGGGGGATACGAGCAGTACTTC.

This clonotype was seen many times. This chain joins TRBV7-2 and TRBJ1-1; tentative D call: TRBD1 (5 bases). This CDR3 has 13 residues. Germline-derived CDR1 and CDR2 are SGHTA and FQGNSA. The V end was cut by 0 bases, the J end by 7 bases, with 9 bases between. The CDR3 coding sequence is TGTGCCAGCAGCTTAGCCAGGGCGAATGAAGCTTTCTTT. Amino acid sequence: CASSLARANEAFF.

The chain links TRBV9 to TRBJ2-2; D gene uncertain. The CDR3 consists of 16 residues. The V gene's germline CDR1 is SGDLS and CDR2 YYNGEE. Trimming cost V 3 bases and J 2 bases, with 14 bases left between them. The CDR3 region has the DNA TGTGCCAGCAGCGCCAACCCGGACGATAACACCGGGGAGCTGTTTTTT. This sequence encodes CASSANPDDNTGELFF.

This clonotype has a handful of counts. CDR3 DNA: TGTGCCAGCAGCTTAGATAATACAGGGATGAACACTGAAGCTTTCTTT. This codes for CASSLDNTGMNTEAFF. The chain joins TRBV7-2 to TRBJ1-1, with D possibly being TRBD1 (6 bases). V gave up 1 base and J gave up 0 bases, with 12 bases separating them. CDR3 length: 16 amino acids. CDR1 and CDR2 from the germline V gene are SGHTA and FQGNSA.

This clonotype was found many times. The genes are TRBV19 and TRBJ1-5, with 7 nucleotides matching TRBD1. Germline CDR1 is LNHDA and CDR2 is SQIVND (reference sequence). Trimming at V came to 6 bases and at J to 0 bases, leaving 5 bases not matched to a gene. This CDR3 contains 15 residues. CDR3 protein: CASRLDRSSNQPQHF. The CDR3 DNA is TGTGCCAGTAGGCTGGACAGGAGTAGCAATCAGCCCCAGCATTTT.

This clonotype appeared once. CDR3 in amino acids: CASSYSNGAPQHF. The CDR3 nucleotides are TGTGCCAGCAGTTACTCTAACGGCGCGCCCCAGCATTTT. The chain combines TRBV2 with TRBJ1-5; no firm D call. Trimming removed 5 bases from V and 9 bases from J, with 14 bases in between. This CDR3 is 13 amino acids long. Germline assignment: CDR1 SNHLY and CDR2 FYNNEI. Full variable domain (outside the CDR3, taken from reference TRBV2 and TRBJ1-5): EPEVTQTPSHQVTQMGQEVILRCVPISNHLYFYWYRQILGQKVEFLVSFYNNEISEKSEIFDDQFSVERPDGSNFTLKIRSTKLEDSAMYFCASSYSNGAPQHFGDGTRLSIL.

There are many counts of this clonotype. V is TRBV12-3 or TRBV12-4 and J is TRBJ1-1; 8 bases fit TRBD1. This CDR3 contains 15 residues. Germline trimming cut 5 bases from V and 1 base from J; bases unmatched to any gene: 6. In DNA form, the CDR3 reads TGTGCCAGCAGTAACTTGGACAGGGCGAACACTGAAGCTTTCTTT. It translates to CASSNLDRANTEAFF.

The V gene is TRBV6-5, the J gene TRBJ1-1; D gene uncertain. The CDR3 loop spans 14 amino acids. Germline V gene lookup returns CDR1 MNHEY and CDR2 SVGAGI. V lost 0 bases, J lost 6 bases, and 11 bases lay in between. The CDR3 DNA follows: TGTGCCAGCAGTTACTCGATCGGCACTTCTGAAGCTTTCTTT. Translating gives CASSYSIGTSEAFF.

This clonotype was seen ten or more times. The J gene is TRBJ1-1, the V gene TRBV29-1, with D unclear. This CDR3 spans 11 amino acids. Looked up from germline, CDR1 is SQVTM and CDR2 is ANQGSEA. Here the CDR3 reads CSPTVNTEAFF. Here the CDR3 DNA reads TGCAGTCCGACGGTGAACACTGAAGCTTTCTTT.

This clonotype has at least ten counts. The rearrangement joins TRBV2 to TRBJ1-1; the D gene is possibly TRBD1 (5 bases). V shed 8 bases and J shed 10 bases, with 17 bases lying between them. Germline values: CDR1 SNHLY, CDR2 FYNNEI. The CDR3 loop spans 12 amino acids. The CDR3 sequence: CASVAGTAGAFF. CDR3 in DNA: TGTGCCAGCGTCGCCGGGACGGCTGGAGCTTTCTTT. The full variable domain, completed using reference TRBV2 and TRBJ1-1, is EPEVTQTPSHQVTQMGQEVILRCVPISNHLYFYWYRQILGQKVEFLVSFYNNEISEKSEIFDDQFSVERPDGSNFTLKIRSTKLEDSAMYFCASVAGTAGAFFGQGTRLTVV.

This clonotype was detected only once. This chain connects TRBV25-1 to TRBJ1-2, with a possible D match to TRBD1 (5 bases). From germline, CDR1 is MGHDK and CDR2 SYGVNS. This CDR3 spans 12 amino acids. CDR3 loop: CARDGTHYGYTF. The CDR3, as DNA: TGTGCTAGAGACGGGACCCACTATGGCTACACCTTC.

The genes are TRBV4-3 and TRBJ2-7; D may be TRBD2 (5 bases). Germline lookup yields CDR1 LGHNA and CDR2 YSLEER. Trimming pared 1 base from V and 3 bases from J, leaving 10 bases between. The CDR3 sequence is 14 residues long. This CDR3 is CASSQARVGYEQYF. The DNA for the CDR3 is TGCGCCAGCAGCCAAGCGCGGGTGGGCTACGAGCAGTACTTC.

This clonotype has ten or more counts. The rearrangement joins TRBV15 to TRBJ1-6, with TRBD1 as a possible D gene (6 bases). Germline-derived CDR1 and CDR2 are LNHNV and YYDKDF (reference sequence). This CDR3 is built from 14 residues. V was shortened by 0 bases and J by 11 bases, with 11 bases between the two germline ends. CDR3 loop: CATSRDRGPPPLHF. In DNA form, the CDR3 reads TGTGCCACCAGCAGAGACAGGGGACCGCCACCCCTCCACTTT.

This clonotype was detected a few times. This chain joins TRBV12-3 or TRBV12-4 and TRBJ1-6; TRBD1 might be the D (5 bases). The V gene lost 4 bases and the J gene lost 8 bases, with 15 bases spanning the gap. This CDR3 comprises 15 residues. CDR3 in DNA: TGTGCCAGCAGTTACTCGGGGGACTCGGATTCACCCCTCCACTTT. It codes for CASSYSGDSDSPLHF.

This clonotype was recorded once. The junction departs from germline at one end; a sequencing error may be responsible. This chain uses TRBV9 with TRBJ2-5, with 9 bases identical to TRBD1. Germline V CDR1 and CDR2: SGDLS, YYNGEE. This CDR3 spans 16 amino acids. Here the CDR3 reads CASSQGTGRYQETQYF. The CDR3 DNA reads TGCGCCAGCAGCCAAGGGACAGGGAGGTACCAAGAGACCCAGTACTTC.

In this sample, this clonotype turned up many times. J is TRBJ1-2 and V is TRBV12-3 or TRBV12-4; 9 bases map to TRBD1. This CDR3 has 16 amino acids. V trimming: 5 bases; J trimming: 5 bases; junction bases outside the gene matches: 12. For the CDR3, the DNA is TGTGCCAGCAGTCCGGGCGGAGGACAGGGGATTTATGGCTACACCTTC. Its translation: CASSPGGGQGIYGYTF.

This rearrangement joins TRBV25-1 to TRBJ2-7; 9 positions match TRBD1. This CDR3 spans 21 amino acids. V shed 3 bases and J 4 bases; nucleotides not matched to a gene: 25. CDR1 MGHDK and CDR2 SYGVNS come from the germline V gene. CDR3: CASSEYSQFNGSGQGIYEQYF. CDR3 sequence (DNA): TGTGCCAGCAGTGAGTATAGCCAATTCAACGGGTCGGGACAGGGTATATACGAGCAGTACTTC.

This clonotype has a count of ten or more. The V call is TRBV7-9, the J call TRBJ1-1; D not certain. The V end was cut by 1 base, the J end by 6 bases, with 9 bases between. CDR3 length: 13 residues. CDR1 and CDR2 from the germline V gene are SEHNR and FQNEAQ (reference sequence). CDR3 nucleotides: TGTGCCAGCAGCTTAGTTGGGAAGCCTGAAGCTTTCTTT. Its translation: CASSLVGKPEAFF.

To note about this clonotype: Its ends do not fully match the called genes, so a read error is possible. The chain employs TRBV7-9 and TRBJ1-1; perhaps TRBD1 as D (6 bases). The germline V gene has CDR1 SEHNR and CDR2 FQNEAQ (reference sequence). CDR3 length: 15 amino acids. CDR3 DNA: TGCGCCAGCAGCCAAGAGGGGGGAGGTGGGACTGAAGCTTTCTTT. It codes for CASSQEGGGGTEAFF.

This clonotype was detected only a few times. The V and J genes are TRBV11-2 and TRBJ1-1; D possibly corresponds to TRBD1 (5 bases). CDR1 is SGHAT and CDR2 is FQNNGV in the germline V gene. V was pared by 7 bases and J by 7 bases, with 19 bases between. The CDR3 has 14 amino acids. CDR3 protein: CASTPDGGRNEAFF. CDR3 DNA sequence: TGTGCCAGCACCCCAGACGGGGGGAGGAATGAAGCTTTCTTT. Using reference TRBV11-2 and TRBJ1-1 for the parts outside the CDR3, the full variable domain is EAGVAQSPRYKIIEKRQSVAFWCNPISGHATLYWYQQILGQGPKLLIQFQNNGVVDDSQLPKDRFSAERLKGVDSTLKIQPAKLEDSAVYLCASTPDGGRNEAFFGQGTRLTVV.

The chain combines TRBV12-3 or TRBV12-4 with TRBJ2-7; TRBD2 might be the D (5 bases). The CDR3 is 13 amino acids. V lost 6 bases, J lost 7 bases, and 16 bases lay in between. This chain's CDR3 is CASSSPERGEQYF. CDR3 in DNA: TGTGCCAGCAGCTCACCCGAAAGAGGGGAGCAGTACTTC.

The chain recombines TRBV6-5 with TRBJ2-2; D is perhaps TRBD2 (5 bases). Germline V gene sequence: CDR1 MNHEY, CDR2 SVGAGI. V dropped 4 bases and J dropped 3 bases, with 15 bases sitting between them. The CDR3 sequence is 16 residues long. CDR3 in amino acids: CASSLCPGSDTGELFF. CDR3 DNA: TGTGCCAGCAGTTTATGTCCGGGGTCGGACACCGGGGAGCTGTTTTTT.

The gene calls are TRBV10-3 and TRBJ2-7; 7 bases are a match to TRBD1. Germline CDR1 reads ENHRY; CDR2 reads SYGVKD. The CDR3 has 12 amino acids. V dropped 11 bases and J dropped 2; count of bases not matched to a gene: 6. The CDR3 loop reads CAVRDSTYEQYF. The CDR3 nucleotides read TGTGCCGTCCGGGACAGTACCTACGAGCAGTACTTC.